This T cell receptor beta chain was sequenced during a study of human T cells and chemical hapten exposure. Study as a whole: DPC at 0.01% went onto the upper back in patch tests, read at 6 days. Women made up most patients, who had alopecia areata, totalis or universalis.

Time point of the sample: pre-sensitization, week 0. Regarding treatment: therapeutic diphenylcyclopropenone sensitization with weekly scalp DPC. Blood was drawn before each patch test was applied. The ends were cut back, 3 bases at V and 5 bases at J, with 14 bases in the middle. There are 14 residues in the CDR3. Germline-derived CDR1 and CDR2 are KGHSH and LQKENI. This clonotype was seen ten or more times. Each CDR3 protein is one row after TCRdb ran MiXCR on the RACE reads. Of about 87,000 distinct CDR3 sequences in the sample, 9.6% were seen once. The clonotype was recovered from a woman between 40 and 50 years old with alopecia areata. Some clones in this sample may be carry-over from other donors' samples. The chain links TRBV18 to TRBJ2-7; TRBD1 or TRBD2 may be the D gene (5 bases each). Sequenced material: whole blood, taken in connection with sensitization to the hapten diphenylcyclopropenone (DPC). The CDR3 is CASSPGAGTDEQYF. The CDR3 DNA sequence: TGTGCCAGCTCACCGGGCGCAGGGACGGACGAGCAGTACTTC.